One sample yielded the 27 T cell receptor beta chains listed below, sequenced in a study of T cell changes during pregnancy in multiple sclerosis (dated by TCRdb to the late 2010s). Receptor amplification or capture employed the immunoSEQ multiplex PCR assay. TCRdb holds this immuneACCESS table with in-frame rearrangements only. Some clones are missing; in checked studies, unresolved V genes explain under half, and the rest has no known cause. This sample has roughly 38,000 clones in its table, and approximately 94% of those were observed once. Of the sample, roughly 8.7% falls within the top ten clones. The sample consisted of CD8+ T cells from peripheral blood mononuclear cells, taken in the third trimester of pregnancy. The receptors originated from a female donor with multiple sclerosis, enrolled in a pregnancy study.

CDR3 DNA: TGCGCCAGCAGCCAAACTACTGAAGCTTTCTTT. This translates into CASSQTTEAFF. The chain employs TRBV4-1 and TRBJ1-1; D call uncertain. Looked up from germline, CDR1 is MGHRA and CDR2 is YSYEKL. The CDR3 totals 11 residues. V was shortened by 2 bases and J by 5 bases, with 3 bases between the two germline ends.

This chain links TRBV27 with TRBJ2-3, with 8 bases matching TRBD2. The junction had 4 bases not matched to a gene; V was cut back by 5 bases and J by 0 bases. CDR3 size: 15 residues. Germline CDR1 reads MNHEY; CDR2 reads SMNVEV (reference sequence). The CDR3, as DNA: TGTGCCAGCAGTGTTAGCGGGATAAGCACAGATACGCAGTATTTT. Translating it yields CASSVSGISTDTQYF.

The chain employs TRBV6-4 and TRBJ1-3, with 10 bases matching TRBD1. V was clipped by 7 bases and J by 0 bases; unmatched bases: 12. The CDR3 runs to 18 residues. Germline V CDR1 and CDR2: MRHNA, SNTAGT. CDR3 region: CASTVPGQGRNSGNTIYF. In nucleotides, the CDR3 is TGTGCCAGCACCGTCCCGGGACAGGGGCGAAACTCTGGAAACACCATATATTTT.

This sequence joins TRBV7-6 and TRBJ2-7; 8 nucleotides match TRBD2. The V segment lost 5 bases and the J segment 2 bases; nucleotides outside the gene matches: 17. Germline CDR1 SGHVS, CDR2 FNYEAQ. This CDR3 has 18 amino acids. For the CDR3, the DNA is TGTGCCAGCAGCCCGCGGACAGCAAACCGCGGGAGGCCCTACGAGCAGTACTTC. Its translation: CASSPRTANRGRPYEQYF.

The chain is built from TRBV19 and TRBJ2-1, with D possibly being TRBD2 (6 bases). Germline V CDR1 and CDR2: LNHDA, SQIVND (reference sequence). The CDR3 length is 14 residues. Trimming removed 11 bases at V and 2 bases at J, with 16 bases between. CDR3 bases: TGTGCCGCCGGTCCCGGCGGGGCCTACAATGAGCAGTTCTTC. Protein sequence: CAAGPGGAYNEQFF.

This chain joins TRBV28 and TRBJ2-7, with 10 nucleotides matching TRBD1. Germline loops: CDR1 MDHEN, CDR2 SYDVKM. The CDR3 is made up of 15 amino acids. Trimming took 6 bases from V and 4 from J; bases not matched to a gene: 9. CDR3 sequence (DNA): TGTGCCAGCAGCTACCTGACAGGGGGCAATTACGAGCAGTACTTC. This encodes CASSYLTGGNYEQYF.

The gene calls are TRBV29-1 and TRBJ2-7; TRBD1 agrees at 9 bases. V gave up 7 bases and J gave up 3 bases; unmatched junction bases: 10. This CDR3 is 14 amino acids long. The germline V gene has CDR1 SQVTM and CDR2 ANQGSEA. CDR3 residues: CSATGGVAYYEQYF. The CDR3, as DNA: TGCAGCGCGACAGGGGGGGTTGCTTACTACGAGCAGTACTTC.

This chain connects TRBV19 to TRBJ2-2; D not resolved. The CDR3 loop spans 16 amino acids. Per the germline V gene, CDR1 is LNHDA and CDR2 is SQIVND (reference sequence). The V and J ends lost 10 bases and 2 bases respectively, with 20 bases between them. The CDR3 DNA sequence: TGTGCCACCAAGAGTAAGGAGACTCGAAACACCGGGGAGCTGTTTTTT. Translation gives CATKSKETRNTGELFF.

The V gene is TRBV19, the J gene TRBJ2-1, with TRBD1 as a possible D gene (5 bases). The CDR3 consists of 16 residues. V lost 1 base, J lost 4 bases, and 14 bases lay in between. Germline V gene lookup returns CDR1 LNHDA and CDR2 SQIVND (reference sequence). In nucleotides, the CDR3 is TGTGCCAGTAGTATAGGGGTGGGGCAGGGTTACAATGAGCAGTTCTTC. Its protein is CASSIGVGQGYNEQFF.

V gene TRBV11-2 combines with J gene TRBJ2-7; D unclear. The V gene lost 3 bases and the J gene lost 5 bases, with 5 bases spanning the gap. The germline V gene encodes CDR1 SGHAT and CDR2 FQNNGV. The CDR3 length is 11 residues. The CDR3 sequence is CASSFNNEQYF. CDR3 nucleotides: TGTGCCAGCAGCTTCAACAACGAGCAGTACTTC.

The chain couples TRBV5-4 to TRBJ2-7; possibly TRBD1 for D (5 bases). The CDR3 runs 13 residues. The V end lost 4 bases, the J end lost 4 bases, and 12 bases lay between the germline ends. Looked up from germline, CDR1 is SGHNT and CDR2 is YYREEE (reference sequence). The CDR3 DNA follows: TGTGCCAGCAGCCCAGGACACTCATACGAGCAGTACTTC. This translates into CASSPGHSYEQYF.

The chain carries TRBV2 and TRBJ2-1; 8 bases match TRBD1. From germline, CDR1 is SNHLY and CDR2 FYNNEI. Trimming at V came to 2 bases and at J to 7 bases, leaving 10 bases not matched to a gene. The CDR3 has 16 amino acids. The CDR3 sequence: CASSESGQGAHNEQFF. CDR3 coding DNA: TGTGCCAGCAGTGAATCCGGACAGGGAGCCCATAATGAGCAGTTCTTC.

This sequence joins TRBV6-5 and TRBJ2-3, with D perhaps matching TRBD1 (6 bases). CDR3 length: 15 amino acids. Trimming removed 2 bases from V and 5 bases from J, with 14 bases in between. The germline CDR1 and CDR2 sequences are MNHEY and SVGAGI. The CDR3: CASSYLGRGVDTQYF. DNA of the CDR3: TGTGCCAGCAGTTACCTGGGCAGGGGTGTAGATACGCAGTATTTT.

The chain couples TRBV4-1 to TRBJ2-1, with 11 nucleotides matching TRBD1. Germline V gene sequence: CDR1 MGHRA, CDR2 YSYEKL. J gave up 7 bases and V 5 bases, and 4 bases lay outside the gene matches. This CDR3 contains 14 residues. CDR3 sequence (DNA): TGCGCCAGCAGCGCCCGGGACAGGGGGAATGAGCAGTTCTTC. It specifies CASSARDRGNEQFF.

V gene TRBV27 combines with J gene TRBJ2-7; no clear D. V shed 3 bases and J shed 1 base, with 13 bases lying between them. Germline CDR1 reads MNHEY; CDR2 reads SMNVEV (reference sequence). The CDR3 loop spans 15 amino acids. CDR3: CASSLYPPRSYEQYF. The CDR3 DNA sequence: TGTGCCAGCAGTTTGTACCCCCCCCGGTCCTACGAGCAGTACTTC.

V is TRBV5-1 and J is TRBJ2-3, with D perhaps matching TRBD1 (5 bases). The V gene lost 7 bases and the J gene lost 1 base, with 13 bases spanning the gap. CDR1 and CDR2 (germline): SGHRS, YFSETQ. There are 14 residues in the CDR3. This CDR3 reads CASRTDTGTDTQYF. CDR3 DNA: TGCGCCAGCCGGACGGACACCGGCACAGATACGCAGTATTTT.

The chain combines TRBV5-6 with TRBJ2-1, with 14 bases that match TRBD2. Germline V lookup: CDR1 SGHDT, CDR2 YYEEEE. This CDR3 is built from 17 residues. After removal of 2 bases from V and 5 bases from J, the junction contained 6 bases not matched to a gene. CDR3 region: CASSFEGLAGVNNEQFF. As DNA, the CDR3 is TGTGCCAGCAGCTTCGAGGGACTAGCGGGAGTTAACAATGAGCAGTTCTTC. Complete variable domain (other parts from reference TRBV5-6 and TRBJ2-1): DAGVTQSPTHLIKTRGQQVTLRCSPKSGHDTVSWYQQALGQGPQFIFQYYEEEERQRGNFPDRFSGHQFPNYSSELNVNALLLGDSALYLCASSFEGLAGVNNEQFFGPGTRLTVL.

This CDR3 is CASSVERGETGANVLTF. The DNA of the CDR3 is TGTGCCAGCAGCGTTGAACGCGGCGAGACTGGGGCCAACGTCCTGACTTTC. The genes are TRBV7-9 and TRBJ2-6; no firm D call. The CDR3 sequence is 17 residues long. Per germline, CDR1 SEHNR and CDR2 FQNEAQ (reference sequence). V dropped 5 bases and J dropped 2 bases, with 16 bases sitting between them.

The genes are TRBV6-4 and TRBJ2-2; possibly TRBD1 for D (5 bases). Trimming took off 6 bases at V and 3 bases at J, with 14 bases between the two ends. Germline V gene lookup returns CDR1 MRHNA and CDR2 SNTAGT. The CDR3 runs 15 residues. This chain's CDR3 is CASSPRDRDTGELFF. The CDR3 DNA is TGTGCCAGCAGCCCCCGTGACAGAGACACCGGGGAGCTGTTTTTT.

This chain connects TRBV9 to TRBJ2-3; 7 nucleotides line up with TRBD2. V lost 3 bases, J lost 2 bases, and 6 bases stayed unmatched. Per germline, CDR1 SGDLS and CDR2 YYNGEE. The CDR3 loop spans 15 amino acids. CDR3 loop: CASSATGLYTDTQYF. The CDR3 region has the DNA TGTGCCAGCAGCGCCACGGGACTATACACAGATACGCAGTATTTT. Variable domain in full (rest from reference TRBV9 and TRBJ2-3): DSGVTQTPKHLITATGQRVTLRCSPRSGDLSVYWYQQSLDQGLQFLIQYYNGEERAKGNILERFSAQQFPDLHSELNLSSLELGDSALYFCASSATGLYTDTQYFGPGTRLTVL.

This chain links TRBV27 with TRBJ2-3, with D unclear. The CDR3 is 15 amino acids. Between the trimmed V and J ends, which lost 3 bases and 2 bases, there was a span of 12 bases. The germline V gene encodes CDR1 MNHEY and CDR2 SMNVEV (reference sequence). CDR3 loop: CASSFGSRYTDTQYF. The CDR3 DNA sequence: TGTGCCAGCAGTTTTGGAAGCAGGTACACAGATACGCAGTATTTT.

The chain joins TRBV5-4 to TRBJ1-5; D is unresolved. CDR3 size: 13 residues. V lost 4 bases to trimming and J lost 4 bases, with 9 bases between them. Germline assignment: CDR1 SGHNT and CDR2 YYREEE (reference sequence). CDR3 sequence (DNA): TGTGCCAGCAGCCTTGGGGAGAATCAGCCCCAGCATTTT. The encoded protein is CASSLGENQPQHF.

The chain has TRBV15 and TRBJ1-1; 7 nucleotides match TRBD1. The CDR3 contains 16 residues. V was clipped by 4 bases and J by 4 bases; unmatched bases: 12. CDR1 and CDR2 (germline): LNHNV, YYDKDF (reference sequence). Written as DNA, the CDR3 is TGTGCCACCAGCACGGGCCAACAGGGGACGGTCACTGAAGCTTTCTTT. This translates into CATSTGQQGTVTEAFF.

This chain links TRBV9 with TRBJ2-3; D ambiguous. CDR1 is SGDLS, CDR2 YYNGEE, per germline. The CDR3 is made up of 14 amino acids. Trimming stripped 0 bases from V and 3 bases from J, with 8 bases between. CDR3 DNA sequence: TGTGCCAGCAGCGTAGTCCCCGGGACAGATACGCAGTATTTT. It is translated as CASSVVPGTDTQYF.

In this sample, this clone turned up once. The genes are TRBV11-1 and TRBJ2-1, with 8 bases fitting TRBD2. This CDR3 region has 15 residues. Germline V gene data show CDR1 as SGHAT and CDR2 as FQDESV (reference sequence). The V segment lost 10 bases and the J segment 8 bases; nucleotides outside the gene matches: 16. The CDR3 protein is CATADPGGPVYEQFF. CDR3 nucleotides: TGTGCCACCGCAGATCCGGGAGGGCCGGTGTATGAGCAGTTCTTC.

The chain recombines TRBV2 with TRBJ2-7; 10 nucleotides agree with TRBD2. The V segment lost 3 bases and the J segment 5 bases; nucleotides outside the gene matches: 7. Germline V gene data show CDR1 as SNHLY and CDR2 as FYNNEI. CDR3 length: 15 amino acids. The CDR3 nucleotides read TGTGCCAGCAGTGACAGCGGGAGGGCCCTAAACGAGCAGTACTTC. Residues: CASSDSGRALNEQYF.

The rearrangement links TRBV5-6 to TRBJ2-7; 8 positions agree with TRBD2. The germline V gene encodes CDR1 SGHDT and CDR2 YYEEEE. V dropped 0 bases and J dropped 2; count of bases not matched to a gene: 7. This CDR3 has 16 amino acids. The CDR3 region has the DNA TGTGCCAGCAGCTTGGAGGGCGGGGGGCTCGCCTACGAGCAGTACTTC. Amino acids: CASSLEGGGLAYEQYF.